This T cell receptor (beta chain) was recorded in a study of blood T cell repertoires in COVID-19. Data came from immunoSEQ multiplex PCR; TCRdb stores just in-frame clones and leaves some out. In the table there are about 86,000 clones, around four fifths of which are singletons. CDR1 and CDR2 from the germline V gene are SQVTM and ANQGSEA. The CDR3 is 13 residues long. Trimming took 7 bases from V and 5 from J; bases not matched to a gene: 10. The sequence was collected from an elderly woman with active or convalescent COVID-19. The sequencing input was peripheral blood. V is TRBV29-1 and J is TRBJ2-7; TRBD1 matches at 8 bases. CDR3 sequence (DNA): TGCAGCGCAGGGGGCGCGGTACCCGACGAGCAGTACTTC. Translating gives CSAGGAVPDEQYF.